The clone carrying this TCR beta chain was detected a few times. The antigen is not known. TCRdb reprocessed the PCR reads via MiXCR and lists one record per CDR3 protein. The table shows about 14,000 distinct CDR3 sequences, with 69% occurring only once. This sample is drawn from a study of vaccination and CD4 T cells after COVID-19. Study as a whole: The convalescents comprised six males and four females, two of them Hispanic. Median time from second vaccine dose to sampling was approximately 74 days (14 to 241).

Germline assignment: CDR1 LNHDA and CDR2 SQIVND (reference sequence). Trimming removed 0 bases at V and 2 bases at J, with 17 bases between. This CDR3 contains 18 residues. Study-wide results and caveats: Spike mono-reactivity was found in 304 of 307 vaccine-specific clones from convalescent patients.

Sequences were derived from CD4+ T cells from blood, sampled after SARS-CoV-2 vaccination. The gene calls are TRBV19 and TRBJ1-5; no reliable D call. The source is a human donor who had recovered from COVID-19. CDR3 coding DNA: TGTGCCAGTAGTATAGATCTTGGCACCCTTTTCGGCAATCAGCCCCAGCATTTT. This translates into CASSIDLGTLFGNQPQHF.